This paragraph reports one T cell receptor (beta chain). Its matching antigen is unknown. These data belong to a study of shared clonotypes between healthy human individuals. Sequencing used immunoSEQ multiplex PCR; TCRdb keeps in-frame clones, though not all of them. The data show some 2 million clones, roughly 94% seen once. Findings and caveats of the study: Generation of non-shared clonotypes was less probable than generation of clonotypes shared by all four donors. In several donors, around 5.5% of naive CD4 clonotypes appeared in common. Though the depth was large, rarefaction showed that sorted-subset sequencing was incomplete.

Input material: naive CD4+ T cells sorted from blood. Noted subset: CD45RA+ positively selected. This TCR derives from a man between 18 and 29 years old in good health.

The CDR3 reads CASSELPREKLFF. The CDR3 bases are TGTGCCAGCAGTGAACTTCCCCGGGAAAAACTGTTTTTT. The V call is TRBV6-1, the J call TRBJ1-4; D gene uncertain. Germline V gene data show CDR1 as MNHNS and CDR2 as SASEGT. The V end was cut by 2 bases, the J end by 8 bases, with 9 bases between. The CDR3 length is 13 residues.